Listed below are T cell receptor beta chains from one sample, sequenced in a study of breast tumors, draining lymph nodes, adjacent tissues. TCRdb reprocessed the multiplex PCR reads via MiXCR and lists one record per CDR3 protein. The profile covers 200,000 to 250,000 distinct CDR3 sequences, with less than 40% appearing a single time and about 3.9% taken by the ten largest. The specimen was axillary lymph node tissue. The receptor set was obtained from a female donor with breast cancer. Some clones in this sample may be carry-over from other donors' samples. CDR3s include the opening cysteine and the closing phenylalanine or tryptophan. Each record gives: CDR3 protein, CDR3 DNA, V gene, D gene, clone size, J gene. The D gene is left open where the match is weak. Where a row states a size, it is once, few, many or the class of an expanded clone; other rows omit it.

CASSTGTSGSALGEQFF	TGCGCCAGCAGCACCGGGACTAGCGGGAGCGCCCTCGGTGAGCAGTTCTTC	TRBV5-1	TRBD2	NA	TRBJ2-1
CSAYRVPSNQPQHF	TGCAGTGCTTATCGAGTGCCCAGCAATCAGCCCCAGCATTTT	TRBV20-1	NA	NA	TRBJ1-5
CASSLASGRDNEQFF	TGCGCCAGCAGCTTGGCCAGCGGGAGGGACAATGAGCAGTTCTTC	TRBV5-1	TRBD2	many	TRBJ2-1
CASGIAGRGANVLTF	TGTGCCAGCGGAATAGCGGGTAGAGGGGCCAACGTCCTGACTTTC	TRBV7-3	TRBD2	once	TRBJ2-6
CASSAGGTSGGNQETQYF	TGTGCCAGCAGTGCGGGGGGGACTAGCGGGGGGAACCAAGAGACCCAGTACTTC	TRBV12-3/TRBV12-4	TRBD2	many	TRBJ2-5
CASSPGMGPRTSGSSYNEQFF	TGTGCCAGCAGCCCTGGGATGGGACCGCGGACTAGCGGGAGTAGTTACAATGAGCAGTTCTTC	TRBV11-3	TRBD2	NA	TRBJ2-1
CASSQGGGPRTGELFF	TGTGCCAGCAGCCAAGGGGGGGGACCCCGCACCGGGGAGCTGTTTTTT	TRBV3-1	TRBD2	NA	TRBJ2-2
CASSLAGGPRETQYF	TGTGCCAGCAGCTTAGCGGGGGGGCCGAGGGAGACCCAGTACTTC	TRBV7-2	NA	many	TRBJ2-5
CASSLRRQGTGEFF	TGTGCCAGCAGCTTGCGGAGACAGGGAACCGGGGAGTTCTTC	TRBV7-2	TRBD1	few	TRBJ2-1
CASSGGLRGPYEQYF	TGCGCCAGCAGCGGAGGTCTTCGGGGGCCCTACGAGCAGTACTTC	TRBV7-9	NA	NA	TRBJ2-7
CASSLSQRAGTTNEKLFF	TGTGCCAGCAGCTTAAGCCAGAGGGCAGGCACAACTAATGAAAAACTGTTTTTT	TRBV11-2	NA	NA	TRBJ1-4
CSAFPAGGRTYGYTF	TGCAGTGCGTTCCCGGCCGGGGGGAGAACCTATGGCTACACCTTC	TRBV20-1	NA	many	TRBJ1-2
CASSPRERSSRELFF	TGTGCCAGCAGCCCGCGGGAGAGGTCTTCCCGGGAGCTGTTTTTT	TRBV11-3	TRBD2	NA	TRBJ2-2
CSARAGGGIAKAFF	TGCAGTGCTAGAGCCGGGGGAGGTATCGCCAAAGCTTTCTTT	TRBV20-1	NA	NA	TRBJ1-1
CSASGTSGQQFF	TGCAGTGCTAGCGGGACTAGCGGGCAGCAGTTCTTC	TRBV20-1	TRBD2	many	TRBJ2-1
CASSPREGVNGYTF	TGTGCCAGCTCACCACGCGAGGGGGTAAACGGCTACACCTTC	TRBV18	NA	NA	TRBJ1-2
CSASTAVFNPPQHF	TGCAGTGCTAGTACGGCAGTCTTCAATCCGCCCCAGCATTTT	TRBV20-1	NA	once	TRBJ1-5
CASRPPGLASEQYF	TGTGCCAGCAGGCCCCCGGGACTAGCGAGCGAGCAGTACTTC	TRBV27	TRBD2	NA	TRBJ2-7
CSVVGLGNEKLFF	TGCAGCGTTGTGGGGCTGGGAAATGAAAAACTGTTTTTT	TRBV29-1	NA	NA	TRBJ1-4
CASSLGGAPYQETQYF	TGTGCCAGCAGCCTCGGTGGGGCGCCGTACCAAGAGACCCAGTACTTC	TRBV5-5	NA	many	TRBJ2-5
CASSEALTGTSGGHPFVEQYF	TGTGCCAGCAGTGAAGCGCTGACCGGGACTAGCGGGGGTCACCCCTTTGTCGAGCAGTACTTC	TRBV2	TRBD2	many	TRBJ2-7
CASSLALNLGAAYNEQFF	TGTGCCAGCAGCTTAGCCCTCAATTTGGGGGCAGCCTACAATGAGCAGTTCTTC	TRBV11-2	NA	many	TRBJ2-1
CASSRGRGVGQYF	TGTGCCAGCAGCCGAGGGCGGGGGGTCGGTCAGTACTTC	TRBV4-2	TRBD2	NA	TRBJ2-5
CASSQETQSSGGYTF	TGTGCCAGCAGCCAAGAGACACAAAGCAGCGGCGGCTACACCTTC	TRBV4-2	NA	many	TRBJ1-2
CASGIAGAGELFF	TGTGCCAGCGGAATAGCGGGCGCCGGGGAGCTGTTTTTT	TRBV7-3	TRBD2	NA	TRBJ2-2
CASSIALDQPQHF	TGTGCCAGTAGTATAGCTTTAGATCAGCCCCAGCATTTT	TRBV19	NA	many	TRBJ1-5
CASSDSALSGYTF	TGTGCCAGCAGTGACAGCGCCCTCTCGGGCTACACCTTC	TRBV6-1	NA	NA	TRBJ1-2
CASSALGGEQYF	TGTGCCAGCAGTGCGTTGGGGGGCGAGCAGTACTTC	TRBV2	NA	many	TRBJ2-7
CASSYSTTRRQPQHF	TGTGCCAGCAGTTACTCGACCACCAGACGTCAGCCCCAGCATTTT	TRBV6-5	NA	many	TRBJ1-5
CASSLSASGSSGELFF	TGCGCCAGCAGCTTGAGCGCTAGCGGGAGCTCCGGGGAGCTGTTTTTT	TRBV5-1	TRBD2	many	TRBJ2-2
CASSDRGSSGVSTDTQYF	TGTGCCAGCAGTGACCGGGGCTCTAGCGGGGTCAGCACAGATACGCAGTATTTT	TRBV2	TRBD2	NA	TRBJ2-3
CASSYLAGHTDTQYF	TGTGCCAGCAGCTACTTAGCGGGCCACACAGATACGCAGTATTTT	TRBV11-3	TRBD2	many	TRBJ2-3
CATSGGLAGDFSYNEQFF	TGTGCCACCAGTGGGGGACTAGCGGGGGACTTTTCCTACAATGAGCAGTTCTTC	TRBV24-1	TRBD2	NA	TRBJ2-1
CASSPLGAGGTDTQYF	TGTGCCAGCAGCCCGCTAGGGGCGGGAGGGACAGATACGCAGTATTTT	TRBV11-2	TRBD2	many	TRBJ2-3
CASSLTASGGEQYF	TGCGCCAGCAGCTTGACGGCTAGCGGGGGCGAGCAGTATTTT	TRBV5-1	TRBD2	NA	TRBJ2-3
CASSRDLQETQYF	TGTGCCAGCAGTAGGGACTTGCAAGAGACCCAGTACTTC	TRBV2	NA	many	TRBJ2-5
CASSLVGSGRVYGYTF	TGTGCCAGCAGCTTAGTTGGTAGCGGGCGCGTCTATGGCTACACCTTC	TRBV11-3	NA	many	TRBJ1-2
CASSSSRSSYNEQFF	TGTGCCAGCAGCTCTAGCCGCAGCTCCTACAATGAGCAGTTCTTC	TRBV7-8	NA	many	TRBJ2-1